This TCR beta chain came from a study of molecular identifiers for immune sequencing clone quantification. With regard to this clonotype: The antigen remains unidentified.

Regarding the study as a whole: Amid 940,000 or so naive cells, spiked Jurkat TCR RNA from one cell was reportedly still detectable.

Generation of bulk TCR libraries relied on previously described methods and listed TCR primers. MiXCR was run by TCRdb on the PCR reads, yielding one entry per CDR3 protein. The profile shows approximately 40,000 distinct CDR3 sequences, more than 20% of them singletons. V lost 2 bases, J lost 5 bases, and 15 bases lay in between. Germline V lookup: CDR1 SEHNR, CDR2 FQNEAQ (reference sequence). The CDR3 contains 15 residues. Naive CD8 sequencing libraries were generated from around 18,000 to 910,000 sorted cells, with 10%, 30% or 50% RNA as input. Naive CD8 T cells were picked out by sorting for CD8+CD4-CCR7+CD45RA+.

The chain couples TRBV7-9 to TRBJ2-5; possibly TRBD1 for D (5 bases). Sequenced: naive CD8+ T cells from blood, with Jurkat cell RNA spiked in. As for subset: FACS-sorted CD8+CD4-CCR7+CD45RA+ naive T cells. This sequence was found in a human donor in good health. Some libraries in this study had Jurkat cell RNA spiked in. This chain's CDR3 is CASSLISGPLETQYF. Written as DNA, the CDR3 is TGTGCCAGCAGCTTAATTTCAGGGCCCCTGGAGACCCAGTACTTC.